This record looks at one TCR beta chain sequence and its context. This clonotype appeared a few times. No antigen is known for it. No qualities accompany the bases; no much larger clone lies one base away. Libraries came from multiplex PCR. Sequencing instrument: Illumina HiSeq 4000. CDR3 regions were amplified by Arm-PCR with iRepertoire HTBI primers to construct TCR beta libraries. Gel purification was performed on PCR products prior to sequencing. In the original analysis: Gene usage analysis of CDR3 amino acid clonotypes used the approximately 62 TRBV and about 15 TRBJ segments found across samples. Filtered high-quality paired reads were merged into contigs using COPE and FqMerger. BLAST was used to align contigs to IMGT TRBV, TRBD and TRBJ reference genes, and CDR3 was defined according to IMGT. Highly expanded clones were defined as clonotypes with a frequency above 0.1%. Repertoire diversity was measured by Shannon entropy, and V-J evenness by the Gini coefficient. A clonotype was considered public if more than one individual shared it. TCRdb reran the public reads through fastp at Q25 and MiXCR, keeping productive beta chains. Rows are combined by CDR3 protein, so each entry shows the most common genes and DNA. These V and J calls originate from TCRdb's pipeline instead of the authors' own analysis. In this sample the table shows 600,000 to 850,000 distinct CDR3 sequences, approximately 31% of which occur a single time. Of the sample, 40% to 55% is held by the ten largest clones.

These data originate in a study of regulatory T cells in long-lasting Graves disease (dated by TCRdb to about 2021). Regarding the research as a whole: Persistent Graves' disease meant more than 5 years of antithyroid drug treatment with TSH receptor autoantibodies that stayed positive. This study used TCR sequencing and RNA sequencing of peripheral blood to compare persistent Graves' disease patients against newly diagnosed Graves' disease patients. The study was registered as a clinical trial and conducted in China. A total of roughly 33 samples were covered by TCR sequencing, comprising roughly 13 persistent and around 20 newly diagnosed Graves' disease patients. On average, persistent Graves' disease patients in the clinical cohort had been on antithyroid drugs for around 9.5 years. Overall study outcomes, separate from this receptor: The authors noted that the small sample size was a limitation that may lower accuracy. Compared with newly diagnosed patients, patients with persistent Graves' disease had lower TCR Shannon entropy and fewer highly expanded clones, which suggests clonal expansion. Patients with persistent disease shared more public clonotypes (about 2,900) than newly diagnosed patients did (about 1,000). Only the TCR beta chain was sequenced and analyzed. Because the primary lesion, thyroid tissue, could not be accessed, the study looked at peripheral blood alone.

The time point label corresponds to: persistent/refractory GD, antithyroid drugs over 5 years with positive TRAb. For both TCR sequencing and RNA sequencing, RNA was extracted from PBMCs using TRIzol. Graves' disease was diagnosed according to American Thyroid Association guidelines. Recruitment of patients was carried out at an endocrinology department in Xi'an, China. From each patient, about 9.7 milliliters of peripheral blood was collected into an EDTA anticoagulant tube. Ficoll Paque Plus density gradient separation was used to isolate PBMCs, and no additional T cell sorting was done. RNA quality was checked with an Agilent 2100 Bioanalyzer and agarose gel, and concentration with a NanoDrop 2000. The sequence came from a female donor with Graves disease. This sample comprised peripheral blood mononuclear cells (PBMCs), obtained when the disease was refractory, from a patient treated with antithyroid drugs.

The CDR3 here reads CASSPRHGNTEAFF. The nucleotide sequence is TGTGCCAGCAGTCCGAGACACGGGAACACTGAAGCTTTCTTT. This chain is built from TRBV12-3 or TRBV12-4 and TRBJ1-1, with an unclear D gene assignment. Measured from the cysteine to the phenylalanine, the CDR3 is 14 residues long. Only the CDR3 DNA stays, 42 bases, in frame from base 1. V lost 5 bases and J lost 1 base; the stretch between them is 11 bases long.